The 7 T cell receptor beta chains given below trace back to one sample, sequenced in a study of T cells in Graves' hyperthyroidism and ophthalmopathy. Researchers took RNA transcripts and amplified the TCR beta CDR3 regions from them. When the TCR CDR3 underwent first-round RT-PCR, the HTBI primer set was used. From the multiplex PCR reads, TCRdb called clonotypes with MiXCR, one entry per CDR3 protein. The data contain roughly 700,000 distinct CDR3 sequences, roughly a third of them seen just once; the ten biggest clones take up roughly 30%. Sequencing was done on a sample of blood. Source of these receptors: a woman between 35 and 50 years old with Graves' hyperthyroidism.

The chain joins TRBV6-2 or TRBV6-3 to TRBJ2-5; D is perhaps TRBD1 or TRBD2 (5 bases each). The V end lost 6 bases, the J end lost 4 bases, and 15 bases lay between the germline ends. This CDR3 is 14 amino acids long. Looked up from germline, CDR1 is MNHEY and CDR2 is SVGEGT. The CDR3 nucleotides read TGTGCCAGCAGCAAGCCGGGGCAGGGAGAGACCCAGTACTTC. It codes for CASSKPGQGETQYF.

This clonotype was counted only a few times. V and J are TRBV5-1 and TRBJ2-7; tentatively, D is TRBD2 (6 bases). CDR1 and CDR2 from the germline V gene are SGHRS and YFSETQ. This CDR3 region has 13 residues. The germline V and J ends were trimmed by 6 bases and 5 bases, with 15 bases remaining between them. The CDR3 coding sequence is TGCGCCAGCACCCGGGCGGGAAGGGACGAGCAGTACTTC. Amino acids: CASTRAGRDEQYF.

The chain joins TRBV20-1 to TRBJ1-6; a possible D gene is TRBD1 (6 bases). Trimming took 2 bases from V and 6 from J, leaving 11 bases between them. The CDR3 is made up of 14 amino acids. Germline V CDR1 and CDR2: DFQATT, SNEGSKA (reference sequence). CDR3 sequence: CSARQGGGNSPLHF. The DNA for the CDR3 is TGCAGTGCTAGACAAGGGGGGGGTAATTCACCCCTCCACTTT.

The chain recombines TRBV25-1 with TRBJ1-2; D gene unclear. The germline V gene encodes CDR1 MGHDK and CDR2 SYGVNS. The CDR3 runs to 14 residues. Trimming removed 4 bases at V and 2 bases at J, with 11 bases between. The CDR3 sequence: CASSARDVNYGYTF. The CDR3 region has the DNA TGTGCCAGCAGTGCTAGAGACGTCAACTATGGCTACACCTTC.

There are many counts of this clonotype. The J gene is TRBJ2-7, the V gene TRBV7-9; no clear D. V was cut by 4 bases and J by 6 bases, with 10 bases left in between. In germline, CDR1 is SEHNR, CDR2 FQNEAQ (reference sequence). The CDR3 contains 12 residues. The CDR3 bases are TGTGCCAGCAGCTCCAATTCGGGCGAGCAGTACTTC. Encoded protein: CASSSNSGEQYF.

The CDR3 region is CASSRDTQGTEAFF. CDR3 in DNA: TGTGCCAGCAGTCGTGATACTCAGGGAACTGAAGCTTTCTTT. The gene calls are TRBV6-1 and TRBJ1-1; a weak D match, TRBD1 (5 bases). Germline V gives CDR1 MNHNS, CDR2 SASEGT. V lost 5 bases, J lost 5 bases, and 15 bases lay in between. There are 14 residues in the CDR3.

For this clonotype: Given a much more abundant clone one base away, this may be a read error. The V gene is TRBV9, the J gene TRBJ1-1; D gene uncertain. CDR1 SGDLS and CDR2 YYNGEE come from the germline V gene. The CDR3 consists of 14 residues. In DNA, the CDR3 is TGTGCCAGCAGCGTAGATGGGTGGAACGCTGAAGCTTTCTTT. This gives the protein CASSVDGWNAEAFF.